This TCR beta chain was found in a study of cytomegalovirus exposure and HLA in healthy donors. 60 Vbeta and 13 Jbeta primers were used in PCR. TCRdb's copy holds only in-frame clones and misses some; the assay was immunoSEQ multiplex PCR. Found here are 150,000 to 200,000 clones, roughly 79% of them singletons; the top ten hold about 9.1%. V was shortened by 4 bases and J by 7 bases, with 17 bases between the two germline ends. There are 14 residues in the CDR3. Germline CDR1 reads SGHDT; CDR2 reads YYEEEE. Study-level findings and limits: In a later analysis, TCR beta V- and J-gene trimming showed a link to a missense DCLRE1C variant.

Concerning this clone itself: No antigen is known for it.

The TCR was taken from a man younger than 35 in good health and CMV-seropositive. The genes are TRBV5-6 and TRBJ1-2, with D uncertain. Sequenced sample: PBMCs. The DNA for the CDR3 is TGTGCCAGCAGCCTCTGGGAGGGCGTTCCTGGCTACACCTTC. Amino acids: CASSLWEGVPGYTF.